This TCR beta chain was recorded in a study of T cell repertoires in cytomegalovirus infection. On the study more broadly: Through public TCR beta signatures, both CMV infection and matching HLA type were indicated.

TCRdb re-called the reads with MiXCR, one entry per CDR3 protein. The sample carries about 890,000 distinct CDR3 sequences, around 30% recorded once. This clonotype was picked up many times. Its antigen is not known. There are 14 residues in the CDR3. V gave up 6 bases and J gave up 4 bases, with 15 bases separating them. This clonotype was sampled from a human donor in good health (CMV status not recorded). Some clones in this sample may be carry-over from other donors' samples. The rearrangement links TRBV12-3 or TRBV12-4 to TRBJ1-2, with TRBD1 as a possible D gene (5 bases). The material sequenced was cultured CD8+ T cells from PBMCs, taken from culture after CMV antigen stimulation. The CDR3 coding sequence is TGTGCCAGCAGCGGGACCCCCGGGGCCTATGGCTACACCTTC. This translates into CASSGTPGAYGYTF.